These 21 T cell receptor beta chains were all obtained from the same sample, sequenced in a study of T cell responses to AZD1222 COVID-19 vaccine. Using immunoSEQ multiplex PCR, the repertoire was profiled, and TCRdb retains in-frame clones only, with some absent. Here the sample spans more than 95,000 clones, more than 85% being singletons. Here the sequenced sample was peripheral blood, taken on day 0 of AZD1222 vaccination. The receptor set was obtained from an adult in good health.

The chain is built from TRBV29-1 and TRBJ2-7; tentative D call: TRBD1 (5 bases). From germline, CDR1 is SQVTM and CDR2 ANQGSEA. V shed 7 bases and J shed 3 bases, with 19 bases lying between them. CDR3 length: 14 residues. The CDR3 reads CSAQLTTGVYEQYF. The CDR3 DNA reads as TGCAGCGCCCAATTGACCACAGGTGTCTACGAGCAGTACTTC.

The rearrangement links TRBV14 to TRBJ1-6; D is undetermined. CDR1 is SGHDN, CDR2 FVKESK, per germline. V lost 4 bases to trimming and J lost 11 bases, with 18 bases between them. The CDR3 loop spans 15 amino acids. CDR3 loop: CASSPLSWTPPPLHF. The CDR3 nucleotides read TGTGCCAGCAGCCCCCTATCCTGGACCCCCCCACCCCTCCACTTT.

The rearrangement uses TRBV28 and TRBJ2-1, with 13 bases that match TRBD2. V gave up 11 bases and J gave up 5 bases; unmatched junction bases: 0. CDR1 and CDR2 from the germline V gene are MDHEN and SYDVKM. The CDR3 extends over 12 amino acids. DNA of the CDR3: TGTGCCGGGACTAGCGGGAACAATGAGCAGTTCTTC. This codes for CAGTSGNNEQFF.

The chain recombines TRBV28 with TRBJ1-5; tentatively, D is TRBD1 (6 bases). This CDR3 is 15 amino acids long. The V gene lost 6 bases and the J gene lost 2 bases, with 14 bases spanning the gap. Germline assignment: CDR1 MDHEN and CDR2 SYDVKM. CDR3 sequence (DNA): TGTGCCAGCAGCACTACAGGGTTGGGCAATCAGCCCCAGCATTTT. Amino acids: CASSTTGLGNQPQHF.

The chain has TRBV27 and TRBJ2-2; 7 positions agree with TRBD2. After removal of 7 bases from V and 4 bases from J, the junction contained 9 bases not matched to a gene. The germline V gene has CDR1 MNHEY and CDR2 SMNVEV (reference sequence). This CDR3 region has 15 residues. This CDR3 reads CASTVLWEGTGELFF. In nucleotides, the CDR3 is TGTGCCAGCACCGTTTTGTGGGAGGGCACCGGGGAGCTGTTTTTT.

This chain uses TRBV5-1 with TRBJ1-4, with a tentative D call TRBD1 (6 bases). The CDR3 sequence is 14 residues long. Germline loops: CDR1 SGHRS, CDR2 YFSETQ. V was trimmed by 2 bases and J by 7 bases, leaving 12 bases between them. The CDR3 DNA reads as TGCGCCAGCAGCTTCCAGGGGACGGGTGAAAAACTGTTTTTT. Translation: CASSFQGTGEKLFF.

This chain links TRBV5-4 with TRBJ2-7; 9 bases match TRBD1. The germline gives CDR1 SGHNT, CDR2 YYREEE (reference sequence). The CDR3 spans 15 residues. V was clipped by 4 bases and J by 3 bases; unmatched bases: 8. CDR3 bases: TGTGCCAGCAGCCTGAGGCTGACAGGGGGCTACGAGCAGTACTTC. Protein product: CASSLRLTGGYEQYF.

V is TRBV18 and J is TRBJ1-1, with 7 bases lining up with TRBD1. V lost 3 bases and J lost 4; bases outside the gene matches: 11. Germline V gene data show CDR1 as KGHSH and CDR2 as LQKENI. The CDR3 extends over 16 amino acids. The CDR3 region has the DNA TGTGCCAGCTCACCGGGACAGTGGGGTAGCGTCACTGAAGCTTTCTTT. This sequence encodes CASSPGQWGSVTEAFF.

This clone was detected once. The chain couples TRBV15 to TRBJ2-2, with D uncertain. The V end lost 10 bases, the J end lost 6 bases, and 12 bases lay between the germline ends. CDR1 LNHNV and CDR2 YYDKDF come from the germline V gene (reference sequence). This CDR3 has 12 residues. The CDR3 reads CARRCWAGELFF. The CDR3 DNA reads as TGTGCCAGACGTTGCTGGGCCGGGGAGCTGTTTTTT.

The gene calls are TRBV5-1 and TRBJ2-7; D is perhaps TRBD2 (6 bases). Germline values: CDR1 SGHRS, CDR2 YFSETQ. The CDR3 covers 15 residues. The ends were cut back, 0 bases at V and 0 bases at J, with 10 bases in the middle. The CDR3 here is CASSLVGGFSYEQYF. DNA for the CDR3: TGCGCCAGCAGCTTGGTGGGGGGATTCTCCTACGAGCAGTACTTC.

The rearrangement joins TRBV27 to TRBJ1-1, with 7 positions matching TRBD1. The V gene's germline CDR1 is MNHEY and CDR2 SMNVEV (reference sequence). CDR3 size: 13 residues. V shed 6 bases, J shed 4 bases, and the junction held 5 bases outside the gene matches. CDR3: CASSRGTATEAFF. In nucleotides, the CDR3 is TGTGCCAGCAGCCGAGGGACAGCCACTGAAGCTTTCTTT.

The chain has TRBV27 and TRBJ2-3, with 12 bases fitting TRBD2. Germline CDR1 reads MNHEY; CDR2 reads SMNVEV (reference sequence). V gave up 8 bases and J gave up 6 bases; unmatched junction bases: 6. The CDR3 runs to 14 residues. The CDR3 bases are TGTGCCAGCCATGGACTAGCGGGACCGGATACGCAGTATTTT. Its protein product is CASHGLAGPDTQYF.

The chain couples TRBV3-1 (or the pseudogene TRBV3-2) to TRBJ2-2, with D possibly TRBD2 on 5 matching bases. The CDR3 runs to 15 residues. V was cut by 0 bases and J by 6 bases, with 11 bases left in between. Germline-derived CDR1 and CDR2 are LGHDT and YNNKEL (reference sequence). As DNA, the CDR3 is TGTGCCAGCAGCCAAGAGGCGGGTGGAGCCGGGGAGCTGTTTTTT. Translated, it gives CASSQEAGGAGELFF.

The V gene is TRBV13, the J gene TRBJ1-1; D not certain. The CDR3 sequence is 13 residues long. From germline, CDR1 is PRHDT and CDR2 FYEKMQ (reference sequence). Trimming stripped 10 bases from V and 0 bases from J, with 12 bases between. The CDR3 loop reads CAITRVMNTEAFF. CDR3 DNA: TGTGCCATTACCCGGGTAATGAACACTGAAGCTTTCTTT.

This sequence joins TRBV3-1 (or the pseudogene TRBV3-2) and TRBJ1-4; unclear D gene. This CDR3 contains 16 residues. The germline V and J ends were trimmed by 1 base and 4 bases, with 13 bases remaining between them. Germline CDR1 reads LGHDT; CDR2 reads YNNKEL (reference sequence). The CDR3 DNA follows: TGTGCCAGCAGCCAAGTCGGTGGCAGTGGTAATGAAAAACTGTTTTTT. This codes for CASSQVGGSGNEKLFF.

The V call is TRBV7-9, the J call TRBJ1-1; TRBD1 is a possible D gene (5 bases). V dropped 4 bases and J dropped 4 bases, with 10 bases sitting between them. In germline, CDR1 is SEHNR, CDR2 FQNEAQ (reference sequence). This CDR3 has 13 amino acids. The chain's CDR3 is CASSSGRGTEAFF. CDR3 DNA: TGTGCCAGCAGCTCGGGACGGGGCACTGAAGCTTTCTTT.

The rearrangement links TRBV14 to TRBJ1-4, with TRBD1 as a possible D gene (6 bases). The CDR3 is 15 residues long. Germline CDR1 is SGHDN and CDR2 is FVKESK. The V end was cut by 2 bases, the J end by 3 bases, with 10 bases between. CDR3 DNA sequence: TGTGCCAGCAGCCAAAGGGGGAGGGCTAATGAAAAACTGTTTTTT. Translated: CASSQRGRANEKLFF.

The chain carries TRBV15 and TRBJ1-4, with D hard to call. The CDR3 is 15 amino acids. Trimming stripped 0 bases from V and 5 bases from J, with 10 bases between. The germline V gene encodes CDR1 LNHNV and CDR2 YYDKDF (reference sequence). The CDR3 coding sequence is TGTGCCACCAGCAGAGATCTAGACGGGAATGAAAAACTGTTTTTT. Protein product: CATSRDLDGNEKLFF.

In its sample, this clone was seen once. This chain links TRBV29-1 with TRBJ1-4; no clear D gene. CDR3 length equals 13 residues. V was pared by 5 bases and J by 1 base, with 8 bases between. Germline values: CDR1 SQVTM, CDR2 ANQGSEA. CDR3 region: CSVTDLTNEKLFF. CDR3 nucleotide sequence: TGCAGCGTTACAGACTTAACTAATGAAAAACTGTTTTTT.

This clone occurred once. The V and J genes are TRBV5-4 and TRBJ2-7, with TRBD1 matching over 7 bases. CDR1 is SGHNT, CDR2 YYREEE, per germline (reference sequence). With 4 bases clipped from V and 5 bases from J, the junction kept 6 bases outside the gene matches. The CDR3 contains 13 residues. The CDR3 spells CASSAGQDHEQYF. The CDR3 DNA reads TGTGCCAGCAGCGCAGGACAGGACCACGAGCAGTACTTC.

The table lists this clone with a few counts. This rearrangement joins TRBV19 to TRBJ2-5, with TRBD2 as a possible D gene (5 bases). Germline-derived CDR1 and CDR2 are LNHDA and SQIVND (reference sequence). The ends were cut back, 5 bases at V and 5 bases at J, with 18 bases in the middle. This CDR3 spans 15 amino acids. The CDR3 nucleotides are TGTGCCAGTAGTCCAGGACTCAAGAGCTACGAGACCCAGTACTTC. Translated: CASSPGLKSYETQYF.